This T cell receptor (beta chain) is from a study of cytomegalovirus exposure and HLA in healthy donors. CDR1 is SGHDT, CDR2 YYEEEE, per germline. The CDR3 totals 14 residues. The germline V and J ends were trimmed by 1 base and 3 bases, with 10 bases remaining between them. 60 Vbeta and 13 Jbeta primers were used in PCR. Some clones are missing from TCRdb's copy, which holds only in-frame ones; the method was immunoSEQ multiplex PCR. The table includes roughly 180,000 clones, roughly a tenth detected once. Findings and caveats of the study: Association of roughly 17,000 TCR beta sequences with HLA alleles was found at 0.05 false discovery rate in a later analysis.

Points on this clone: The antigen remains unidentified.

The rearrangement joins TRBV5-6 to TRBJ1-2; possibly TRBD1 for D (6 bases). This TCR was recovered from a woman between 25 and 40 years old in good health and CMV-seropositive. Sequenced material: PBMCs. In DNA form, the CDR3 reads TGTGCCAGCAGCTTGACAGGGTTGGACTATGGCTACACCTTC. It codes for CASSLTGLDYGYTF.